This TCR beta chain was obtained from a study of cytomegalovirus exposure and HLA in healthy donors. PCR used 60 Vbeta primers and 13 Jbeta primers. The table came from immunoSEQ multiplex PCR; TCRdb's copy has only in-frame clones and leaves some out. The sample contains around 180,000 clones, roughly 78% of which appear only once. Notes on the study in general: A further, later analysis showed that HLA-associated TCR beta chains (compared with equally common others) were more clonally expanded. The later analysis indicated that the majority of CMV-associated TCR beta chains appeared HLA-restricted.

The V gene's germline CDR1 is SNHLY and CDR2 FYNNEI. After removal of 2 bases from V and 2 bases from J, the junction contained 4 bases not matched to a gene. The CDR3 sequence is 15 residues long. Points on this clone: Its matching antigen is unknown.

Sequencing was done on a sample of PBMCs. V is TRBV2 and J is TRBJ2-3; 7 bases line up with TRBD2. This clonotype was obtained from a woman aged 40 to 55 in good health and CMV-seronegative. The CDR3 here is CASSEIAGATDTQYF. The DNA of the CDR3 is TGTGCCAGCAGTGAAATAGCGGGCGCCACAGATACGCAGTATTTT.